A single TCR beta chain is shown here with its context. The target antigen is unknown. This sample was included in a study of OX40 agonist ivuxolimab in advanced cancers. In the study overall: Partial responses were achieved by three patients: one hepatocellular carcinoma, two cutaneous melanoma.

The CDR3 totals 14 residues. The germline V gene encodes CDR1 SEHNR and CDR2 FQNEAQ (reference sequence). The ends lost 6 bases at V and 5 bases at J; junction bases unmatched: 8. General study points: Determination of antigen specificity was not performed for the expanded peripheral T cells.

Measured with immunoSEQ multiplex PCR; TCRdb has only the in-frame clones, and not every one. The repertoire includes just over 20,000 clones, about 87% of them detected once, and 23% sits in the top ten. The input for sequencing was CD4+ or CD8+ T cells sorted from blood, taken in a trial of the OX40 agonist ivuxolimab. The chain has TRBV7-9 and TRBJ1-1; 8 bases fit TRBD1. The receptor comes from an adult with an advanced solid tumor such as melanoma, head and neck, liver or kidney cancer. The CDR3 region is CASRPGGIVTEAFF. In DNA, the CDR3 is TGTGCCAGCAGGCCAGGGGGCATAGTAACTGAAGCTTTCTTT.